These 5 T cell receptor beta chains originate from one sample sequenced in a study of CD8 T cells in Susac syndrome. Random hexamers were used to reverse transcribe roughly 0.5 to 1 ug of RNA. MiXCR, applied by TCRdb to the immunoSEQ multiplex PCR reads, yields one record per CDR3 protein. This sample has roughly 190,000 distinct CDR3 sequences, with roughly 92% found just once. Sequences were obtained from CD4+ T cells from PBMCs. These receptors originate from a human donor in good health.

The CDR3: CASSITGNTEAFF. As DNA, the CDR3 is TGTGCCAGTAGTATCACAGGGAACACTGAAGCTTTCTTT. The chain employs TRBV19 and TRBJ1-1; a possible D gene is TRBD1 (5 bases). This CDR3 contains 13 residues. The germline CDR1 and CDR2 sequences are LNHDA and SQIVND (reference sequence). Trimming took 3 bases from V and 1 from J, leaving 6 bases between them.

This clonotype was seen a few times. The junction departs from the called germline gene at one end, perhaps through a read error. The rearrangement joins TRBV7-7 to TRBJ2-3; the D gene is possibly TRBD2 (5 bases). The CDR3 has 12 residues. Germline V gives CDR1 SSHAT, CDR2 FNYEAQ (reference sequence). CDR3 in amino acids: CASSPGTDTQYF. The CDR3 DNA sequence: TGTGCTAGCAGTCCGGGGACAGATACGCAGTATTTT.

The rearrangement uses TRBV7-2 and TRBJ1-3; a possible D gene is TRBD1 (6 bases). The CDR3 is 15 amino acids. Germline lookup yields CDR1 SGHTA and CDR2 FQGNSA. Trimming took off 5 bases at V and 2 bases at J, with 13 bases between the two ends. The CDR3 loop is CASSPKQGTGNTIYF. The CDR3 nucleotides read TGTGCCAGCAGCCCTAAACAGGGAACTGGAAACACCATATATTTT.

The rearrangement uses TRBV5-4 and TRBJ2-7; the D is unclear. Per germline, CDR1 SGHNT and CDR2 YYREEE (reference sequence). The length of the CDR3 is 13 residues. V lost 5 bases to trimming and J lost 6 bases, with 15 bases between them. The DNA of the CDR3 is TGTGCCAGCAGGTCCTTACGGAGTCCCGAGCAGTACTTC. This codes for CASRSLRSPEQYF. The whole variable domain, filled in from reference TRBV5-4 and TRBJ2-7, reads ETGVTQSPTHLIKTRGQQVTLRCSSQSGHNTVSWYQQALGQGPQFIFQYYREEENGRGNFPPRFSGLQFPNYSSELNVNALELDDSALYLCASRSLRSPEQYFGPGTRLTVT.

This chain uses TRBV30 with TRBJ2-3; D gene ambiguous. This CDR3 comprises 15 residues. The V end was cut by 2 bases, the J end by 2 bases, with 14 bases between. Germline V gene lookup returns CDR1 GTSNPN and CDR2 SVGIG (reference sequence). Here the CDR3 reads CAWSPSERYTDTQYF. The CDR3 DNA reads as TGTGCCTGGAGTCCTTCCGAGAGGTACACAGATACGCAGTATTTT.